This T cell receptor (beta chain) was recovered during a study of low-dose radiotherapy and immunotherapy resistance in tumors (dated by TCRdb to between 2021 and 2023). Context from the whole study: In Cohort 1, each fraction delivered 0.5 Gy every 2 weeks, and the prescribed total PTV dose was 6.5 Gy. Patients in Cohort 2 were given 1 Gy per fraction every two weeks, for a total of 13 Gy across 26 weeks. Patients were given nivolumab as a 240 mg flat dose every two weeks and ipilimumab at 1 mg/kg every six weeks, with both drugs delivered intravenously. Every two weeks, patients got intravenous cyclophosphamide at 200 mg/m2, given one day ahead of each radiation and immunotherapy administration. Patients took aspirin 300 mg orally once daily for four cycles, starting on cycle 1 day 1. Randomization of trial participants into treatment groups was not performed. Eight patients were included in the translational analysis: three from the first dose cohort and the first five from the second dose cohort.

V and J are trimmed by 3 bases and 5 bases, and the gene matches miss 6 bases of the junction. Taken from cysteine to phenylalanine, the CDR3 has 14 residues. The only DNA kept is the CDR3, 42 bases in frame from the first base. CDR1 DFQATT and CDR2 SNEGSKA are derived from the germline V gene (reference sequence). Taken with the paper, the label for time point translates to: before trial treatment. Donors were enrolled in RACIN, a single-arm phase I dose-escalation trial combining nivolumab, ipilimumab, aspirin, low-dose cyclophosphamide and low-dose radiotherapy. Patients with advanced, TIL-negative solid tumors were considered eligible. The data were produced on an Illumina HiSeq 2500. Superscript III and a set of TRAV- and TRBV-specific primers were used to synthesize first-strand cDNA, so that both TCRalpha and TCRbeta chains were covered. TCRs were amplified for about 18 PCR cycles with Phusion, using a constant-region primer paired with the adapter attached to the V primers. The MessageAmp II aRNA Amplification Kit was used to amplify the isolated mRNA, with in vitro transcription run for 16 hours at 37 degrees C. The Dynabeads mRNA DIRECT Purification Kit was used to isolate the mRNA for TCR sequencing. Indexed Illumina adapters were added in a second Phusion PCR of 25 cycles, after which AMPure XP beads were used to purify the products. The authors' analysis ran thus. Custom Perl scripts were used to pool TCR sequences that encoded the same protein, to remove out-of-frame sequences, and to calculate the abundance of each clonotype. Any TCR sequence supported by only a single read was excluded from analysis. Among the metrics used to describe the repertoires were Shannon entropy, Gini index, clonality, richness, and the frequency of TCRs shared between repertoires. The public reads were run again by TCRdb, first through fastp at Q25 and then through MiXCR, and only productive beta chains were kept. Records with the same CDR3 protein are collapsed into one entry carrying the most frequent genes and DNA. TCRdb's processing, not the authors' own work, is the source of the V and J calls. Present in this sample are 40,000 or so distinct CDR3 sequences, roughly 28% of which were seen just once. Roughly 4% of the sample comes from the top ten.

This clonotype was detected ten times or more. The specificity of this receptor is unknown. Base qualities are not at hand, and no much larger clone is one base apart. The chain uses TRBV20-1 and TRBJ2-3; 9 central bases correspond to TRBD2. The sequence was collected from a male donor with gallbladder cancer. The sequencing used PBMCs, collected before treatment. The nucleotide sequence reads TGCAGTGCTAGTTGGGCGGGGGGGCTAGATACGCAGTATTTT. This encodes CSASWAGGLDTQYF.